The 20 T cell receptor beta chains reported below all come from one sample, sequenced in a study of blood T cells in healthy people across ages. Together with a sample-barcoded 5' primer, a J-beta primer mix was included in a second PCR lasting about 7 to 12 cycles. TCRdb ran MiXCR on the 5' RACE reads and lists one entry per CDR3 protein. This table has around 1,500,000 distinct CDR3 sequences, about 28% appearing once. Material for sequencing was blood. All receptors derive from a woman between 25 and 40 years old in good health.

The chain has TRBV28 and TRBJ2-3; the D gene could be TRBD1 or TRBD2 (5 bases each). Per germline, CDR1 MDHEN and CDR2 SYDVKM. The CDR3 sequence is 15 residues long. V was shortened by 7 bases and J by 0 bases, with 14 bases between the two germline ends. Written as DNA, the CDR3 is TGTGCCAGCACTCGAGGGGCCTCTAGCACAGATACGCAGTATTTT. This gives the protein CASTRGASSTDTQYF.

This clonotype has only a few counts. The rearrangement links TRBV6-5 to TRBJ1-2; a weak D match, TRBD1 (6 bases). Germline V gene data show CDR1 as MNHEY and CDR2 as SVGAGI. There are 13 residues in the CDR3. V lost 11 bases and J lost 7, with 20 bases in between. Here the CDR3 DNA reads TGTGCCGTAGGAAGGGGGTCTGGTCTTGGCTACACCTTC. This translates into CAVGRGSGLGYTF.

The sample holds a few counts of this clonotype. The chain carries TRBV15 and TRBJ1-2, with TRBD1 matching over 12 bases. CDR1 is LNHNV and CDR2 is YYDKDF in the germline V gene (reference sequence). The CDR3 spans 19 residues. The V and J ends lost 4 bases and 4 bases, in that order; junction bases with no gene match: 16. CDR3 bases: TGTGCCACCAGCACAAGACCCGGGACAGGGGGCCCACTAGGCTATGGCTACACCTTC. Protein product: CATSTRPGTGGPLGYGYTF.

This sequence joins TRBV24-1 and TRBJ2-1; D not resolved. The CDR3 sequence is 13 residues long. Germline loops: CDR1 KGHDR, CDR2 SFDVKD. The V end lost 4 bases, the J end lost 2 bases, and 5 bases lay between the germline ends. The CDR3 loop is CATSESPYNEQFF. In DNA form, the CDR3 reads TGTGCCACCAGTGAATCCCCCTACAATGAGCAGTTCTTC.

The CDR3 nucleotides read TGTGCCAGCTCACCTTGGGATATGAACACTGAAGCTTTCTTT. Residues: CASSPWDMNTEAFF. The chain links TRBV18 to TRBJ1-1; D unresolved. The germline V gene has CDR1 KGHSH and CDR2 LQKENI. Trimming took 3 bases from V and 0 from J, leaving 8 bases between them. This CDR3 region has 14 residues. Combining the CDR3 with reference TRBV18 and TRBJ1-1 gives the whole variable domain NAGVMQNPRHLVRRRGQEARLRCSPMKGHSHVYWYRQLPEEGLKFMVYLQKENIIDESGMPKERFSAEFPKEGPSILRIQQVVRGDSAAYFCASSPWDMNTEAFFGQGTRLTVV.

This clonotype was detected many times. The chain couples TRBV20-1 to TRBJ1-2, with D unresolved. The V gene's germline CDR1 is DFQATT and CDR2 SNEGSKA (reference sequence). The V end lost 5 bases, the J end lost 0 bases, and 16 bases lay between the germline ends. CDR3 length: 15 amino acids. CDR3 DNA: TGCAGTGCTGCCCCCCTCTCGGGATCTAACTATGGCTACACCTTC. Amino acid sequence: CSAAPLSGSNYGYTF.

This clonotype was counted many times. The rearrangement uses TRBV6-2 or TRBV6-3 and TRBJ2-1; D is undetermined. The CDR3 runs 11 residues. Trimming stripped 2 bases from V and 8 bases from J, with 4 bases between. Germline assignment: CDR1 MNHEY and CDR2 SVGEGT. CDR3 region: CASSYLDEQFF. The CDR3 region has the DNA TGTGCCAGCAGTTACCTCGATGAGCAGTTCTTC.

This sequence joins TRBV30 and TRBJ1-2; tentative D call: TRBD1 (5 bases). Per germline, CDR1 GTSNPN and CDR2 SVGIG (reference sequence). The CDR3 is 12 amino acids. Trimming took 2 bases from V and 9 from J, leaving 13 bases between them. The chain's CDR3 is CAWSINTGSYTF. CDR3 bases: TGTGCCTGGAGTATTAATACAGGCAGCTACACCTTC.

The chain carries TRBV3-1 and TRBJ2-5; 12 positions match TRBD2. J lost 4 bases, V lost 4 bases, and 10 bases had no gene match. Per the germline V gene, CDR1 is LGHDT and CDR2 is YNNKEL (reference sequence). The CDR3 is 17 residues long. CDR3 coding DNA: TGTGCCAGCAGCCCCCCCTCGACTAGCGGGAGAGTAGAGACCCAGTACTTC. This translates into CASSPPSTSGRVETQYF.

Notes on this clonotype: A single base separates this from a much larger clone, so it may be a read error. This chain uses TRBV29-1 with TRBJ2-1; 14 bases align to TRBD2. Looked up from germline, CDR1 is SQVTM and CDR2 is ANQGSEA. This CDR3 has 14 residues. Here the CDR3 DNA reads TGCAGCGCTGCGGGACTAGCGGGAGCCAATGGGCAGTTCTTC. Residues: CSAAGLAGANGQFF.

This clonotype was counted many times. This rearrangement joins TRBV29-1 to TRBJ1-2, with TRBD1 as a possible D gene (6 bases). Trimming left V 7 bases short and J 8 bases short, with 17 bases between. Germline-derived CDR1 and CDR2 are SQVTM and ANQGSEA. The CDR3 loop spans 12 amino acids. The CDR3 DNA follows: TGCAGCGGACTGACGGGGGCGCGGGGCTACACCTTC. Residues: CSGLTGARGYTF.

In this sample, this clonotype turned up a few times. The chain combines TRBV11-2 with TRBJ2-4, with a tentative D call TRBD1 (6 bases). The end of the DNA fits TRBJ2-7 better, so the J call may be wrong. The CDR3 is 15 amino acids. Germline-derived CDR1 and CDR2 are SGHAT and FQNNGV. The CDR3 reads CASSLSTRGSIEQYF. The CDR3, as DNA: TGTGCCAGCAGCTTAAGTACCAGGGGATCCATCGAGCAGTACTTC.

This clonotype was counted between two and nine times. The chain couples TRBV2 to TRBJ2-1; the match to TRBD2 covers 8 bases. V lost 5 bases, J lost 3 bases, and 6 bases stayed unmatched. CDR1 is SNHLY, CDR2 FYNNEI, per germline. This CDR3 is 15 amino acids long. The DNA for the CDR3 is TGTGCCAGCAGTTTGAGCGGGGGTATCTACAATGAGCAGTTCTTC. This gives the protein CASSLSGGIYNEQFF.

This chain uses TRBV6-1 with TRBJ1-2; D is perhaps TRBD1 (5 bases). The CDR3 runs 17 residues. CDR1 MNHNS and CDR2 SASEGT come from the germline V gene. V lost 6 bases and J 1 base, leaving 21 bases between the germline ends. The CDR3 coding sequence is TGTGCCAGCAGCAGAACGGGACGTAGAACTAATAACTATGGCTACACCTTC. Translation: CASSRTGRRTNNYGYTF.

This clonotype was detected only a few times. CDR3 region: CASRHTGTPGTDTQYF. CDR3 coding DNA: TGCGCCAGCAGGCATACCGGGACTCCCGGCACAGATACGCAGTATTTT. The chain links TRBV5-1 to TRBJ2-3, with D tentatively TRBD2 (6 bases). Trimming took 5 bases from V and 1 from J, leaving 17 bases between them. CDR1 and CDR2 (germline): SGHRS, YFSETQ. The CDR3 is 16 amino acids.

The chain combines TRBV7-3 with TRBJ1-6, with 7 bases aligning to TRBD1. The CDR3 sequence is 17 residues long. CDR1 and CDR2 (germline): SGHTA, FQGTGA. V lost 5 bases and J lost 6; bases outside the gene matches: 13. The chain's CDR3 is CASSLRPRGQSNSPLHF. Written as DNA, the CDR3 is TGTGCCAGCAGCCTAAGGCCCCGGGGACAGAGTAATTCACCCCTCCACTTT.

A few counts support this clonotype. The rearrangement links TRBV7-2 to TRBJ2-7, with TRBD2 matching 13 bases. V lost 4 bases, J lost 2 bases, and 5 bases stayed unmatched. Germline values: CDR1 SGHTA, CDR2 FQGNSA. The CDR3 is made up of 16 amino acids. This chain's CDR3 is CASSYGTSGVPYEQYF. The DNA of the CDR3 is TGTGCCAGCAGCTACGGGACTAGCGGGGTGCCCTACGAGCAGTACTTC.

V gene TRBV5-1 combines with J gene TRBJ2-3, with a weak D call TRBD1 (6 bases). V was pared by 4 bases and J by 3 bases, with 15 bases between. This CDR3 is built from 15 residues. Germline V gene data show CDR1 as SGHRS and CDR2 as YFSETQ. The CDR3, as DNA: TGCGCCAGCAGCCAACAGGGTAGTTGGACAGATACGCAGTATTTT. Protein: CASSQQGSWTDTQYF. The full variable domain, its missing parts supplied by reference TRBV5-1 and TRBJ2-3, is KAGVTQTPRYLIKTRGQQVTLSCSPISGHRSVSWYQQTPGQGLQFLFEYFSETQRNKGNFPGRFSGRQFSNSRSEMNVSTLELGDSALYLCASSQQGSWTDTQYFGPGTRLTVL.

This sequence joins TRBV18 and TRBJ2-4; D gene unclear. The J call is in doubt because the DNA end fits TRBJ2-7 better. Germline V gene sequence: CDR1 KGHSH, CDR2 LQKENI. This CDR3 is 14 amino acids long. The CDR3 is CASSTGPKNYEQYF. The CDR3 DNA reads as TGTGCCAGCTCAACCGGGCCTAAGAACTACGAGCAGTACTTC.

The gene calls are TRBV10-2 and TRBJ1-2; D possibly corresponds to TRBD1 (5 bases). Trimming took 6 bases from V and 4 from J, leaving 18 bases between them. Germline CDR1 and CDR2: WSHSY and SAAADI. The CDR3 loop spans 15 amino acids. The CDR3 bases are TGCGCCAGCAGAGAGCCATCCGGGGGGAGCTATGGCTACACCTTC. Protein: CASREPSGGSYGYTF.